One sample yielded the 14 T cell receptor beta chains listed below, sequenced in a study of T-cell reconstitution after alpha-beta-depleted transplantation in children. Unique molecular identifiers featured in how the TCRbeta library was prepared. TCRdb re-called the PCR reads through MiXCR, storing one row per CDR3 protein. Here the sample spans 400,000 to 550,000 distinct CDR3 sequences, approximately 10% being singletons. Sequenced here: PBMCs, sampled before TCRalphabeta/CD19-depleted stem cell transplant. The receptors originated from a child aged 2 to 10 with inherited bone marrow failure, due to receive a stem cell transplant.

This clonotype was observed at least ten times. The chain uses TRBV28 and TRBJ2-7; 12 nucleotides agree with TRBD2. CDR3 length equals 18 residues. With 6 bases clipped from V and 2 bases from J, the junction kept 14 bases outside the gene matches. Germline CDR1 and CDR2: MDHEN and SYDVKM. The CDR3 coding sequence is TGTGCCAGCAGCAGTTTAGGTCTTGGACTAGCGGGACCCTACGAGCAGTACTTC. Amino acids: CASSSLGLGLAGPYEQYF. The full variable domain, rest sourced from reference TRBV28 and TRBJ2-7, is DVKVTQSSRYLVKRTGEKVFLECVQDMDHENMFWYRQDPGLGLRLIYFSYDVKMKEKGDIPEGYSVSREKKERFSLILESASTNQTSMYLCASSSLGLGLAGPYEQYFGPGTRLTVT.

This clonotype was detected ten times or more. This rearrangement joins TRBV19 to TRBJ1-5; TRBD1 might be the D (5 bases). This CDR3 has 13 residues. Between the trimmed V and J ends, which lost 1 base and 4 bases, there was a span of 5 bases. Germline V lookup: CDR1 LNHDA, CDR2 SQIVND (reference sequence). The CDR3 region has the DNA TGTGCCAGTAGTATAGCAGGGAATCAGCCCCAGCATTTT. Translating it yields CASSIAGNQPQHF.

This clonotype was picked up many times. The V gene is TRBV28, the J gene TRBJ2-1; TRBD1 might be the D (6 bases). Germline CDR1 and CDR2: MDHEN and SYDVKM. The V gene lost 4 bases and the J gene lost 3 bases, with 10 bases spanning the gap. This CDR3 is 14 amino acids long. In nucleotides, the CDR3 is TGTGCCAGCAGTTACCGGACAGTCTACAATGAGCAGTTCTTC. Its translation: CASSYRTVYNEQFF.

The chain has TRBV28 and TRBJ2-1; 11 bases are shared with TRBD2. Germline loops: CDR1 MDHEN, CDR2 SYDVKM. With 1 base clipped from V and 3 bases from J, the junction kept 17 bases outside the gene matches. This CDR3 contains 21 residues. CDR3 sequence reads: CASSLFIATSGIRELYNEQFF. CDR3 bases: TGTGCCAGCAGTTTATTTATAGCGACTAGCGGGATCAGGGAACTCTACAATGAGCAGTTCTTC. The full variable domain, its missing parts supplied by reference TRBV28 and TRBJ2-1, is DVKVTQSSRYLVKRTGEKVFLECVQDMDHENMFWYRQDPGLGLRLIYFSYDVKMKEKGDIPEGYSVSREKKERFSLILESASTNQTSMYLCASSLFIATSGIRELYNEQFFGPGTRLTVL.

This clonotype was observed many times. One end of the junction fails to match germline, which may point to a read error. The rearrangement links TRBV5-4 to TRBJ2-5; 9 positions match TRBD2. Germline CDR1 is SGHNT and CDR2 is YYREEE (reference sequence). The CDR3 spans 14 residues. Written as DNA, the CDR3 is TGCGCCAGCAGCTTGACTAGCGGCCAAGAGACCCAGTACTTC. It codes for CASSLTSGQETQYF.

This clonotype was detected many times. V and J are TRBV4-1 and TRBJ2-5; TRBD1 matches 7 bases. Germline V lookup: CDR1 MGHRA, CDR2 YSYEKL. Trimming at V came to 3 bases and at J to 0 bases, leaving 4 bases not matched to a gene. The CDR3 spans 15 residues. DNA for the CDR3: TGCGCCAGCAGCCAGGGAGACAGGGACCAAGAGACCCAGTACTTC. This encodes CASSQGDRDQETQYF.

This clonotype occurred a few times. The V call is TRBV19, the J call TRBJ1-2; no definite D call. The CDR3 runs 13 residues. V lost 3 bases, J lost 4 bases, and 9 bases lay in between. The germline V gene encodes CDR1 LNHDA and CDR2 SQIVND (reference sequence). CDR3 loop: CASSIGRFYGYTF. The CDR3 DNA sequence: TGTGCCAGTAGTATCGGGAGATTCTATGGCTACACCTTC.

This clonotype was found many times. The chain has TRBV15 and TRBJ2-7; D is unresolved. This CDR3 has 13 residues. Looked up from germline, CDR1 is LNHNV and CDR2 is YYDKDF (reference sequence). V shed 0 bases and J shed 4 bases, with 7 bases lying between them. This CDR3 is CATSRDTGYEQYF. The CDR3 DNA sequence: TGTGCCACCAGCAGAGATACCGGGTACGAGCAGTACTTC.

This clonotype was seen ten or more times. DNA of the CDR3: TGTGCCAGCAGTTCGAGTAGCGGGGCCTACGAGCAGTACTTC. This codes for CASSSSSGAYEQYF. The chain links TRBV27 to TRBJ2-7, with TRBD2 identical over 8 bases. The ends lost 4 bases at V and 2 bases at J; junction bases unmatched: 4. The CDR3 extends over 14 amino acids. Germline CDR1 and CDR2: MNHEY and SMNVEV (reference sequence).

This clonotype was observed many times. The chain carries TRBV4-3 and TRBJ2-7, with D possibly being TRBD2 (6 bases). V was clipped by 0 bases and J by 4 bases, with 19 bases between them. Germline CDR1 LGHNA, CDR2 YSLEER. The CDR3 consists of 17 residues. CDR3 loop: CASSQDPPPGEVYEQYF. The CDR3 DNA is TGCGCCAGCAGCCAAGATCCCCCTCCGGGGGAGGTTTACGAGCAGTACTTC.

This chain uses TRBV28 with TRBJ2-7, with 10 nucleotides matching TRBD2. The germline V gene encodes CDR1 MDHEN and CDR2 SYDVKM. The CDR3 covers 15 residues. The junction had 6 bases not matched to a gene; V was cut back by 1 base and J by 6 bases. CDR3 region: CASSLLGLAVSEQYF. For the CDR3, the DNA is TGTGCCAGCAGTTTATTAGGACTAGCGGTCTCCGAGCAGTACTTC.

This clonotype was seen at least ten times. This chain connects TRBV18 to TRBJ2-3; 8 nucleotides align to TRBD1. The CDR3 spans 15 residues. With V trimmed by 4 bases and J by 5 bases, 8 bases remained unmatched. Germline CDR1 and CDR2: KGHSH and LQKENI. The CDR3 sequence: CASSLQTGAKDTQYF. The CDR3 coding sequence is TGTGCCAGCTCACTCCAGACAGGGGCTAAAGATACGCAGTATTTT.

The chain carries TRBV7-2 and TRBJ1-6, with unresolved D. The CDR3 is made up of 14 amino acids. Trimming left V 1 base short and J 8 bases short, with 9 bases between. The germline V gene has CDR1 SGHTA and CDR2 FQGNSA. The CDR3 DNA sequence: TGTGCCAGCAGCTTAGGAGTAGGATATTCACCCCTCCACTTT. It encodes CASSLGVGYSPLHF.

This clonotype was recorded at least ten times. This chain connects TRBV4-2 to TRBJ2-1; no clear D gene. V was trimmed by 2 bases and J by 0 bases, leaving 11 bases between them. The CDR3 totals 16 residues. Germline values: CDR1 LGHNA, CDR2 YNFKEQ. Written as DNA, the CDR3 is TGTGCCAGCAGCCAAAACCGGATGAGCTCCTACAATGAGCAGTTCTTC. It encodes CASSQNRMSSYNEQFF.